One and the same sample provided the 25 T cell receptor beta chains below, sequenced in a study of T cells expressing NK-cell markers. TCRdb reprocessed the 5' RACE reads and reports one entry per CDR3 protein, with no DNA. The sample data list 150,000 to 160,000 distinct CDR3 sequences. The sample was blood T cells: a sorted CD56 or NKG2C T cell subset, CD4+ or CD8+ T cells, or bulk PBMC T cells (not recorded which). These receptors all come from a woman between 45 and 60 years old in good health.

V gene TRBV29-1 combines with J gene TRBJ1-1; TCRdb's D call of TRBD1 is untestable without DNA. The germline gives CDR1 SQVTM, CDR2 ANQGSEA. This CDR3 region has 11 residues. CDR3 sequence: CSVPLQSEAFF.

This chain connects TRBV27 to TRBJ2-7. The CDR3 runs to 14 residues. Looked up from germline, CDR1 is MNHEY and CDR2 is SMNVEV (reference sequence). This CDR3 reads CASSLSSSFYEQYF.

This chain connects TRBV27 to TRBJ1-5. The CDR3 length is 15 residues. Germline CDR1 is MNHEY and CDR2 is SMNVEV (reference sequence). CDR3 sequence reads: CASDHQSFSNQPQHF.

V is TRBV4-1 and J is TRBJ1-5; there is no DNA to check the TCRdb D call of TRBD1. The V gene's germline CDR1 is MGHRA and CDR2 YSYEKL. The CDR3 runs 14 residues. The chain's CDR3 is CASSQMTEYQPQHF.

The chain recombines TRBV19 with TRBJ1-1. The CDR3 is made up of 13 amino acids. Germline-derived CDR1 and CDR2 are LNHDA and SQIVND (reference sequence). The CDR3 reads CASNPALNTEAFF.

The gene calls are TRBV5-1 and TRBJ1-2. The CDR3 extends over 14 amino acids. Per the germline V gene, CDR1 is SGHRS and CDR2 is YFSETQ. Here the CDR3 reads CASSLDRSNYGYTF.

J is TRBJ2-7 and V is TRBV20-1; TCRdb returns TRBD2, unconfirmable since there is no DNA. Per germline, CDR1 DFQATT and CDR2 SNEGSKA (reference sequence). The CDR3 is 13 residues long. CDR3 amino acids: CSARSGTSREQYF.

The V call is TRBV20-1, the J call TRBJ2-3. This CDR3 region has 15 residues. Germline V gene data show CDR1 as DFQATT and CDR2 as SNEGSKA (reference sequence). This CDR3 is CSARFRRASTDTQYF.

The rearrangement links TRBV6-5 to TRBJ2-3; the D call of TRBD2 rests on TCRdb alone, since no DNA is present to check it. Germline CDR1 reads MNHEY; CDR2 reads SVGAGI. The length of the CDR3 is 18 residues. The CDR3 reads CASSYRPLAGEDTDTQYF.

The CDR3: CSVDSSEDVLEGYTF. This chain connects TRBV29-1 to TRBJ1-2. From germline, CDR1 is SQVTM and CDR2 ANQGSEA. The CDR3 loop spans 15 amino acids.

The V call is TRBV12-3 or TRBV12-4, the J call TRBJ1-5. The CDR3 totals 16 residues. Here the CDR3 reads CASSLTQWDGLQPQHF.

The chain has TRBV5-1 and TRBJ1-1; TCRdb's D call, TRBD1, is unchecked because there is no DNA. Germline V gene sequence: CDR1 SGHRS, CDR2 YFSETQ. The CDR3 is made up of 15 amino acids. The CDR3 reads CASSLVGVFNTEAFF. Drawing the rest from reference TRBV5-1 and TRBJ1-1, the complete variable domain is KAGVTQTPRYLIKTRGQQVTLSCSPISGHRSVSWYQQTPGQGLQFLFEYFSETQRNKGNFPGRFSGRQFSNSRSEMNVSTLELGDSALYLCASSLVGVFNTEAFFGQGTRLTVV.

The gene calls are TRBV4-1 and TRBJ2-5. Germline values: CDR1 MGHRA, CDR2 YSYEKL. This CDR3 comprises 15 residues. Here the CDR3 reads CASSQGPNLLETQYF.

The chain links TRBV11-2 to TRBJ2-1; TCRdb selects TRBD1, and the lack of DNA leaves this call unchecked. CDR1 and CDR2 from the germline V gene are SGHAT and FQNNGV. CDR3 length equals 12 residues. The CDR3 protein is CASSLTGYEQFF.

The chain is built from TRBV2 and TRBJ2-2; TCRdb's D call of TRBD2 is untestable without DNA. This CDR3 is 19 amino acids long. The germline V gene encodes CDR1 SNHLY and CDR2 FYNNEI. The CDR3 sequence: CASSVLLAGATEIGGELFF.

V is TRBV25-1 and J is TRBJ2-1; TCRdb reports TRBD2, a call that lacks DNA to check it against. The CDR3 totals 20 residues. The V gene's germline CDR1 is MGHDK and CDR2 SYGVNS. Here the CDR3 reads CASSEGIAGGPKFSYNEQFF. Together with reference TRBV25-1 and TRBJ2-1, the CDR3 gives the full variable domain: EADIYQTPRYLVIGTGKKITLECSQTMGHDKMYWYQQDPGMELHLIHYSYGVNSTEKGDLSSESTVSRIRTEHFPLTLESARPSHTSQYLCASSEGIAGGPKFSYNEQFFGPGTRLTVL.

V and J are TRBV12-5 and TRBJ1-5; lacking DNA, the TRBD1 call made by TCRdb goes unchecked. Germline V gives CDR1 LGHNT, CDR2 FRNRAP. The CDR3 spans 15 residues. CDR3 in amino acids: CASGLGDYSNQPQHF.

The chain couples TRBV3-1 to TRBJ2-2; TCRdb's assignment of TRBD1 cannot be checked, as there is no DNA. The germline V gene encodes CDR1 LGHDT and CDR2 YNNKEL (reference sequence). This CDR3 comprises 16 residues. The CDR3 is CASSPRAGLLTGELFF.

V and J are TRBV19 and TRBJ2-1; the D call from TCRdb, TRBD2, cannot be confirmed without DNA. Germline assignment: CDR1 LNHDA and CDR2 SQIVND (reference sequence). This CDR3 region has 16 residues. CDR3 protein: CASSGGTSGRIGGQFF.

The genes are TRBV3-1 and TRBJ2-3; TCRdb's D gene call, TRBD1, goes unchecked for lack of DNA. CDR3 length: 15 amino acids. Germline CDR1 and CDR2: LGHDT and YNNKEL (reference sequence). The CDR3 sequence is CASSHRDTDTDTQYF.

V gene TRBV19 combines with J gene TRBJ2-1. The CDR3 runs to 15 residues. Germline CDR1 reads LNHDA; CDR2 reads SQIVND (reference sequence). CDR3 sequence reads: CASSHDRSSYNEQFF.

This rearrangement joins TRBV6-2 or TRBV6-3 to TRBJ2-1; TCRdb's assignment of TRBD1 cannot be checked, as there is no DNA. Germline assignment: CDR1 MNHEY and CDR2 SVGEGT. This CDR3 spans 15 amino acids. CDR3 residues: CASSPGRSSYNEQFF.

This chain connects TRBV10-2 to TRBJ2-3; TCRdb's assignment of TRBD1 cannot be checked, as there is no DNA. The CDR3 contains 16 residues. Germline assignment: CDR1 WSHSY and CDR2 SAAADI. CDR3 loop: CASSGGELDGTDTQYF.

This chain uses TRBV6-1 with TRBJ2-5. The germline gives CDR1 MNHNS, CDR2 SASEGT. This CDR3 has 12 residues. The CDR3: CASDAELETQYF.

The J gene is TRBJ2-3, the V gene TRBV12-3 or TRBV12-4; the TCRdb D gene call, TRBD1, has no DNA to confirm it. CDR3 length equals 14 residues. The CDR3 region is CASTQGKATDTQYF.